A single sample is the source of the 25 T cell receptor beta chains below, sequenced in a study of blood T cells in healthy people across ages (dated by TCRdb to between 2014 and 2016). Receptors were amplified or captured by 5' RACE. TCRdb shows the sequencer as Illumina HiSeq 2500. A second about 6 to 11 cycle PCR used a sample-barcoded 5' primer and a J-beta primer mix. In-frame beta chains were kept once TCRdb had trimmed the public reads at Q25 with fastp and called clones with MiXCR. Each CDR3 protein appears once, grouped with its most common genes and DNA. The sample has roughly 1.7 million distinct CDR3 sequences on record, roughly 32% of them singletons. Of the sample, about 11% is held by the ten largest clones. The source material was blood. These receptors were taken from a woman in her 30s in good health.

Worth noting for this clonotype: A much larger clone lies a single base off, so this may be a read error. V and J are TRBV20-1 and TRBJ1-2; a possible D gene is TRBD1 (5 bases). Germline lookup yields CDR1 DFQATT and CDR2 SNEGSKA (reference sequence). The CDR3 spans 12 residues. CDR3 nucleotides: TGCAGTGCTAGGACAGTTAACTATGACTACACCTTC. Translating gives CSARTVNYDYTF.

The rearrangement joins TRBV29-1 to TRBJ1-1, with D maybe TRBD1 (5 bases). Per the germline V gene, CDR1 is SQVTM and CDR2 is ANQGSEA. This CDR3 comprises 14 residues. V lost 7 bases and J 4 bases, leaving 19 bases between the germline ends. The CDR3: CSGVRGGGGTEAFF. CDR3 nucleotides: TGCAGCGGAGTCCGGGGGGGAGGAGGCACTGAAGCTTTCTTT.

As for this clonotype: Given a much more abundant clone one base away, this may be a read error. This sequence joins TRBV4-1 and TRBJ2-1; 7 bases fit TRBD2. Germline V gene sequence: CDR1 MGHRA, CDR2 YSYEKL. This CDR3 is built from 15 residues. V dropped 1 base and J dropped 12; count of bases not matched to a gene: 12. CDR3 sequence: CASSQGLAQVYGQFF. For the CDR3, the DNA is TGCGCCAGCAGCCAAGGACTAGCACAAGTATATGGGCAGTTCTTC.

This clonotype was recorded a few times. V is TRBV10-3 and J is TRBJ2-3; 7 bases align to TRBD2. CDR1 and CDR2 from the germline V gene are ENHRY and SYGVKD. The CDR3 runs 13 residues. J lost 0 bases, V lost 11 bases, and 5 bases had no gene match. CDR3 nucleotide sequence: TGTGCCGCTACGGGGGGAAGCACAGATACGCAGTATTTT. Protein sequence: CAATGGSTDTQYF.

V is TRBV9 and J is TRBJ2-5; 12 bases agree with TRBD1. The J call is doubtful: the DNA matches TRBJ2-7 better. The length of the CDR3 is 17 residues. Germline assignment: CDR1 SGDLS and CDR2 YYNGEE. CDR3 protein: CASSVGLRDRGPYEQYF. CDR3 sequence (DNA): TGTGCCAGCAGCGTAGGGTTAAGGGACAGGGGGCCCTACGAGCAGTACTTC.

As DNA, the CDR3 is TGTGCCAGCAGCAACTACTCGGGGGGGGCCAACGTCCTGACTTTC. The encoded protein is CASSNYSGGANVLTF. This chain uses TRBV12-3 or TRBV12-4 with TRBJ2-6; D perhaps matches TRBD2 (5 bases). The CDR3 length is 15 residues. The ends were cut back, 6 bases at V and 4 bases at J, with 13 bases in the middle.

The V and J genes are TRBV29-1 and TRBJ2-1; TRBD1 is a possible D gene (5 bases). Germline V gene data show CDR1 as SQVTM and CDR2 as ANQGSEA. The CDR3 extends over 14 amino acids. V gave up 5 bases and J gave up 8 bases, with 19 bases separating them. The CDR3 sequence: CSVIERQGIYEQFF. The CDR3 nucleotides are TGCAGCGTTATTGAACGGCAGGGAATATATGAGCAGTTCTTC.

This clonotype appeared many times. J is TRBJ2-7 and V is TRBV6-5; 10 positions match TRBD1. Germline V CDR1 and CDR2: MNHEY, SVGAGI. CDR3 length equals 18 residues. J was trimmed by 3 bases and V by 5 bases; bases with no gene match: 16. The CDR3 DNA follows: TGTGCCAGCAGTAACCTCCTTTTAACGGACAGGGGGGACTACGAGCAGTACTTC. Translated, it gives CASSNLLLTDRGDYEQYF.

The chain couples TRBV28 to TRBJ2-2; TRBD1 agrees at 8 bases. The CDR3 length is 16 residues. Trimming removed 5 bases from V and 2 bases from J; junction bases left unmatched: 7. Germline V gene sequence: CDR1 MDHEN, CDR2 SYDVKM. CDR3 in amino acids: CASSINRGDNTGELFF. CDR3 DNA sequence: TGTGCCAGCAGTATCAACAGGGGGGATAACACCGGGGAGCTGTTTTTT.

V and J are TRBV4-1 and TRBJ2-5, with 8 bases identical to TRBD2. Germline CDR1 is MGHRA and CDR2 is YSYEKL. The CDR3 contains 16 residues. V shed 0 bases and J 6 bases; nucleotides not matched to a gene: 9. The chain's CDR3 is CASSQDQERGMKTQYF. DNA of the CDR3: TGCGCCAGCAGCCAAGATCAGGAGCGGGGGATGAAGACCCAGTACTTC.

This clonotype was found a few times. The junction departs from the called germline gene at one end, perhaps through a read error. This chain uses TRBV4-1 with TRBJ2-3, with unresolved D. This CDR3 region has 13 residues. Germline V CDR1 and CDR2: MGHRA, YSYEKL. The CDR3 spells CASNQDRTDTQYF. For the CDR3, the DNA is TGCGCCAGCAACCAAGATCGAACAGATACGCAGTATTTT.

This clonotype was seen once. At one end, the junction sequence differs from germline, possibly due to a read error. The chain has TRBV9 and TRBJ1-4; D remains unclear. CDR3 length: 15 amino acids. Germline lookup yields CDR1 SGDLS and CDR2 YYNGEE. The CDR3 loop reads CASSVEDGWNEKPFF. As DNA, the CDR3 is TGTGCCAGCAGCGTAGAGGACGGGTGGAATGAAAAACCGTTTTTT. The entire variable domain, with the rest obtained from reference TRBV9 and TRBJ1-4, is as follows: DSGVTQTPKHLITATGQRVTLRCSPRSGDLSVYWYQQSLDQGLQFLIQYYNGEERAKGNILERFSAQQFPDLHSELNLSSLELGDSALYFCASSVEDGWNEKPFFGSGTQLSVL.

J is TRBJ2-1 and V is TRBV10-3, with a tentative D call TRBD1 (6 bases). The CDR3 contains 14 residues. The germline V gene encodes CDR1 ENHRY and CDR2 SYGVKD. V was shortened by 7 bases and J by 3 bases, with 13 bases between the two germline ends. The CDR3 spells CAITAGVFYNEQFF. The CDR3 DNA follows: TGTGCCATCACCGCAGGGGTCTTCTACAATGAGCAGTTCTTC.

In its sample, this clonotype was seen many times. The rearrangement links TRBV20-1 to TRBJ2-5; D is perhaps TRBD2 (5 bases). Germline CDR1 reads DFQATT; CDR2 reads SNEGSKA (reference sequence). Trimming took 0 bases from V and 4 from J, leaving 12 bases between them. The CDR3 runs to 14 residues. In nucleotides, the CDR3 is TGCAGTGCTAGAGAGTCTAGCTCGGCAGAGACCCAGTACTTC. As protein: CSARESSSAETQYF.

Only a few counts were recorded for this clonotype. The V call is TRBV6-5, the J call TRBJ2-5; 10 nucleotides align to TRBD2. This CDR3 contains 14 residues. Germline V gives CDR1 MNHEY, CDR2 SVGAGI. The V gene end was trimmed by 4 bases and the J gene end by 9 bases; junction bases not matched to a gene: 8. CDR3 coding DNA: TGTGCCAGCAGTTTAGCGGGGGGCCAAGGGGCCCAGTACTTC. It codes for CASSLAGGQGAQYF.

The CDR3 reads CASSFGQLSSYNEQFF. DNA for the CDR3: TGTGCCAGCAGTTTCGGACAGCTTAGCTCCTACAATGAGCAGTTCTTC. This chain links TRBV28 with TRBJ2-1, with a weak D call TRBD1 (6 bases). From germline, CDR1 is MDHEN and CDR2 SYDVKM. This CDR3 has 16 residues. Trimming pared 3 bases from V and 0 bases from J, leaving 12 bases between.

In regard to this clonotype: One base away lies a much larger clone, so this may be a sequencing read error. The chain links TRBV4-1 to TRBJ2-1; D might be TRBD2 (6 bases). This CDR3 spans 12 amino acids. The germline gives CDR1 MGHRA, CDR2 YSYEKL. V was clipped by 0 bases and J by 12 bases, with 9 bases between them. CDR3 DNA sequence: TGCGCCAGCAGCCAAGATACCGGGGGGCAGTTCTTC. Its protein product is CASSQDTGGQFF.

The genes are TRBV20-1 and TRBJ2-7; 7 positions match TRBD1. Germline CDR1 DFQATT, CDR2 SNEGSKA (reference sequence). V dropped 7 bases and J dropped 6; count of bases not matched to a gene: 12. The CDR3 covers 13 residues. CDR3 coding DNA: TGCAGTGGAAAGGGGGCAGGGACGGGCGAGCAGTACTTC. Its translation is CSGKGAGTGEQYF.

This clonotype was seen many times. The chain employs TRBV4-1 and TRBJ2-1; D gene unclear. Looked up from germline, CDR1 is MGHRA and CDR2 is YSYEKL. V lost 7 bases and J lost 8, with 15 bases in between. The CDR3 is 13 amino acids. The CDR3 reads CASTRTPYDEQFF. The CDR3 coding sequence is TGCGCCAGCACCAGGACCCCCTATGATGAGCAGTTCTTC.

This clonotype has ten or more counts. The CDR3 nucleotides are TGTGCCAGCAGTTTCGGGGGGCTCAACGAGCAGTACTTC. It specifies CASSFGGLNEQYF. This rearrangement joins TRBV12-3 or TRBV12-4 to TRBJ2-7; D might be TRBD2 (7 bases). The CDR3 covers 13 residues. V dropped 3 bases and J dropped 5 bases, with 11 bases sitting between them.

The chain combines TRBV7-9 with TRBJ2-2; possibly TRBD1 for D (5 bases). The V and J ends lost 1 base and 7 bases respectively, with 13 bases between them. The germline V gene has CDR1 SEHNR and CDR2 FQNEAQ (reference sequence). The length of the CDR3 is 15 residues. In nucleotides, the CDR3 is TGTGCCAGCAGCTTAGAGTCCCGGACAAACGGGGAGCTGTTTTTT. It is translated as CASSLESRTNGELFF.

This clonotype was counted a few times. The V call is TRBV11-2, the J call TRBJ2-7; no clear D. This CDR3 contains 15 residues. The germline V gene encodes CDR1 SGHAT and CDR2 FQNNGV. The germline V and J ends were trimmed by 5 bases and 0 bases, with 14 bases remaining between them. CDR3 DNA sequence: TGTGCCAGCAGCCCGATTCAGGCGTACTCCTACGAGCAGTACTTC. Protein product: CASSPIQAYSYEQYF.

This clonotype showed up just a few times. The chain carries TRBV20-1 and TRBJ2-1; 13 bases agree with TRBD2. Germline CDR1 reads DFQATT; CDR2 reads SNEGSKA (reference sequence). Trimming cost V 4 bases and J 8 bases; bases outside gene matches: 8. The CDR3 is 15 residues long. CDR3 protein: CSATPLAGGTHEQFF. The CDR3 DNA reads as TGCAGTGCTACCCCACTAGCGGGAGGGACCCATGAGCAGTTCTTC.

The chain joins TRBV3-1 to TRBJ1-5; D not certain. CDR1 is LGHDT, CDR2 YNNKEL, per germline (reference sequence). The CDR3 consists of 15 residues. V lost 1 base and J lost 0, with 7 bases in between. In nucleotides, the CDR3 is TGTGCCAGCAGCCAAGTCCTCGGTAGCAATCAGCCCCAGCATTTT. It is translated as CASSQVLGSNQPQHF.

This chain links TRBV12-5 with TRBJ1-2, with D perhaps matching TRBD1 (5 bases). This CDR3 region has 17 residues. The germline V and J ends were trimmed by 5 bases and 1 base, with 20 bases remaining between them. Germline CDR1 reads LGHNT; CDR2 reads FRNRAP. The CDR3 spells CASGLTFEAGVNYGYTF. The DNA for the CDR3 is TGTGCTAGTGGTCTCACCTTCGAGGCGGGGGTTAACTATGGCTACACCTTC.